The 27 T cell receptor beta chains listed next were all sequenced from one sample in a study of shared clonotypes between healthy human individuals. Sequenced by immunoSEQ multiplex PCR; TCRdb stores in-frame clones only, minus some. The sample contains about 1.5 million clones, 98% of which appear only once. The sequenced sample consisted of naive CD4+ T cells sorted from blood. Specified subset: CD45RA+ positively selected. Source of these receptors: a man aged 25-45 years in good health.

The CDR3 DNA is TGTGCCAGCAGTGAACAGGATTGGGGCTACACCTTC. This gives the protein CASSEQDWGYTF. The chain couples TRBV28 to TRBJ1-2, with a tentative D call TRBD1 (5 bases). This CDR3 comprises 12 residues. Germline V gives CDR1 MDHEN, CDR2 SYDVKM. V lost 5 bases, J lost 8 bases, and 12 bases lay in between.

The rearrangement uses TRBV14 and TRBJ2-1; 7 nucleotides agree with TRBD2. CDR3 length: 22 residues. Trimming removed 0 bases from V and 4 bases from J; junction bases left unmatched: 24. The germline CDR1 and CDR2 sequences are SGHDN and FVKESK. CDR3 residues: CASSQDRSGLRGSVEGYNEQFF. DNA of the CDR3: TGTGCCAGCAGCCAAGATCGGTCGGGGTTGCGCGGGAGTGTTGAGGGATACAATGAGCAGTTCTTC. The whole variable domain, remainder taken from reference TRBV14 and TRBJ2-1, is EAGVTQFPSHSVIEKGQTVTLRCDPISGHDNLYWYRRVMGKEIKFLLHFVKESKQDESGMPNNRFLAERTGGTYSTLKVQPAELEDSGVYFCASSQDRSGLRGSVEGYNEQFFGPGTRLTVL.

The chain joins TRBV11-3 to TRBJ2-1; a weak D match, TRBD2 (7 bases). Germline V gene lookup returns CDR1 SGHNT and CDR2 YENEEA. Between the trimmed V and J ends, which lost 6 bases and 2 bases, there was a span of 14 bases. The CDR3 contains 15 residues. CDR3 loop: CASSRGGGPYNEQFF. DNA of the CDR3: TGTGCCAGCAGTCGGGGAGGGGGTCCCTACAATGAGCAGTTCTTC.

CDR3 sequence reads: CASSRVSNQPQHF. Here the CDR3 DNA reads TGTGCCAGCAGCAGGGTAAGCAATCAGCCCCAGCATTTT. The chain couples TRBV6-1 to TRBJ1-5; maybe TRBD1 (5 bases). In germline, CDR1 is MNHNS, CDR2 SASEGT. V gave up 6 bases and J gave up 1 base, with 7 bases separating them. This CDR3 is 13 amino acids long.

The rearrangement joins TRBV25-1 to TRBJ2-7, with 7 bases matching TRBD2. CDR1 and CDR2 from the germline V gene are MGHDK and SYGVNS. The J segment lost 4 bases and the V segment lost 10 bases, leaving 7 bases of the junction unmatched. This CDR3 is built from 12 residues. This CDR3 is CATRGGAYEQYF. The CDR3, as DNA: TGTGCCACCCGGGGAGGGGCGTACGAGCAGTACTTC.

This clone was seen once. This chain uses TRBV15 with TRBJ2-7; 8 nucleotides line up with TRBD1. The junction had 3 bases not matched to a gene; V was cut back by 5 bases and J by 6 bases. There are 12 residues in the CDR3. Germline CDR1 LNHNV, CDR2 YYDKDF (reference sequence). CDR3: CATSGTGGEQYF. In DNA form, the CDR3 reads TGTGCCACCAGCGGCACAGGGGGCGAGCAGTACTTC. Full variable domain (remainder filled in from reference TRBV15 and TRBJ2-7): DAMVIQNPRYQVTQFGKPVTLSCSQTLNHNVMYWYQQKSSQAPKLLFHYYDKDFNNEADTPDNFQSRRPNTSFCFLDIRSPGLGDTAMYLCATSGTGGEQYFGPGTRLTVT.

V and J are TRBV10-3 and TRBJ2-7, with 8 bases aligning to TRBD1. After removal of 6 bases from V and 2 bases from J, the junction contained 3 bases not matched to a gene. The CDR3 is 13 residues long. Germline V gene lookup returns CDR1 ENHRY and CDR2 SYGVKD. The CDR3 spells CAIRGTGPYEQYF. CDR3 DNA: TGTGCCATCAGGGGGACAGGCCCCTACGAGCAGTACTTC.

Turning to this clone: Other DNA sequences in this sample translate to the same CDR3. V is TRBV9 and J is TRBJ1-1, with unresolved D. The CDR3 is 12 residues long. Trimming removed 4 bases from V and 5 bases from J, with 9 bases in between. Germline V lookup: CDR1 SGDLS, CDR2 YYNGEE. CDR3 DNA sequence: TGTGCCAGCAGCCGAGAGGGAACTGAAGCTTTCTTT. Protein: CASSREGTEAFF.

This chain connects TRBV6-6 to TRBJ1-3, with TRBD1 as a possible D gene (6 bases). This CDR3 is 15 amino acids long. Per the germline V gene, CDR1 is MNHNY and CDR2 is SVGAGI (reference sequence). V was cut by 4 bases and J by 0 bases, with 10 bases left in between. CDR3 region: CASSSTGFSGNTIYF. The CDR3 bases are TGTGCCAGCAGTTCGACAGGATTCTCTGGAAACACCATATATTTT.

The rearrangement links TRBV6-1 to TRBJ1-2, with a weak D call TRBD1 (5 bases). CDR1 is MNHNS and CDR2 is SASEGT in the germline V gene. The CDR3 sequence is 12 residues long. Trimming left V 2 bases short and J 8 bases short, with 9 bases between. The CDR3 bases are TGTGCCAGCAGTGAACCGCAGGGAGGCTACACCTTC. Protein: CASSEPQGGYTF.

The chain carries TRBV6-5 and TRBJ1-2, with 9 bases that match TRBD1. The CDR3 length is 12 residues. Germline trimming cut 5 bases from V and 7 bases from J; bases unmatched to any gene: 2. Germline V gives CDR1 MNHEY, CDR2 SVGAGI. CDR3 DNA: TGTGCCAGCAGTCGGACAGGGGTTGGCTACACCTTC. Translating gives CASSRTGVGYTF.

The chain couples TRBV30 to TRBJ1-4; D call uncertain. This CDR3 comprises 11 residues. The germline V gene encodes CDR1 GTSNPN and CDR2 SVGIG (reference sequence). With 2 bases removed from V and 7 bases from J, the gap between germline ends came to 5 bases. As DNA, the CDR3 is TGTGCCTGGAGTCCGAGTGAAAAACTGTTTTTT. This gives the protein CAWSPSEKLFF.

The V call is TRBV5-5, the J call TRBJ1-4, with a weak D call TRBD1 (5 bases). The ends were cut back, 8 bases at V and 5 bases at J, with 13 bases in the middle. The CDR3 sequence is 13 residues long. Germline-derived CDR1 and CDR2 are SGHKS and YYEKEE (reference sequence). The CDR3 region is CASCSGLNEKLFF. The CDR3 DNA follows: TGTGCCAGTTGCTCGGGACTCAATGAAAAACTGTTTTTT.

The chain combines TRBV14 with TRBJ1-4; D possibly corresponds to TRBD1 (5 bases). Germline V gene lookup returns CDR1 SGHDN and CDR2 FVKESK. V lost 0 bases and J 5 bases, leaving 10 bases between the germline ends. The CDR3 is 15 residues long. CDR3 bases: TGTGCCAGCAGCCAAGATCACAGGTTCAATGAAAAACTGTTTTTT. It yields the protein CASSQDHRFNEKLFF. Full variable domain (missing parts from reference TRBV14 and TRBJ1-4): EAGVTQFPSHSVIEKGQTVTLRCDPISGHDNLYWYRRVMGKEIKFLLHFVKESKQDESGMPNNRFLAERTGGTYSTLKVQPAELEDSGVYFCASSQDHRFNEKLFFGSGTQLSVL.

The rearrangement joins TRBV5-6 to TRBJ2-5; D is ambiguous. The germline V gene encodes CDR1 SGHDT and CDR2 YYEEEE. Trimming removed 0 bases from V and 5 bases from J, with 8 bases in between. CDR3 length equals 13 residues. CDR3 residues: CASSLGGFETQYF. The DNA for the CDR3 is TGTGCCAGCAGCTTGGGAGGATTTGAGACCCAGTACTTC.

This clone has just one count. The J gene is TRBJ1-2, the V gene TRBV15; possible D gene TRBD1, 6 bases. Trimming shortened V by 5 bases and J by 8 bases, and 24 bases separated the two germline ends. Germline CDR1 reads LNHNV; CDR2 reads YYDKDF (reference sequence). The CDR3 sequence is 16 residues long. CDR3 bases: TGTGCCACCAGCCCCCCGCCCGGCACAGGGCTACGCGGCTACACCTTC. The encoded protein is CATSPPPGTGLRGYTF.

The chain has TRBV6-6 and TRBJ2-1, with D possibly being TRBD2 (5 bases). The CDR3 extends over 13 amino acids. The V gene lost 8 bases and the J gene lost 7 bases, with 15 bases spanning the gap. Per the germline V gene, CDR1 is MNHNY and CDR2 is SVGAGI (reference sequence). The CDR3 sequence: CASGESYTNEQFF. CDR3 bases: TGTGCCAGCGGGGAGTCCTACACGAATGAGCAGTTCTTC.

The rearrangement links TRBV29-1 to TRBJ2-1; D is tentatively TRBD1 or TRBD2 (5 bases each). Germline-derived CDR1 and CDR2 are SQVTM and ANQGSEA. V shed 2 bases and J shed 0 bases, with 8 bases lying between them. This CDR3 has 14 amino acids. CDR3 bases: TGCAGCGTTGAATGGGGGAGCTCCTACAATGAGCAGTTCTTC. Its protein is CSVEWGSSYNEQFF.

The chain has TRBV5-4 and TRBJ2-2; 11 positions match TRBD2. The CDR3 runs to 16 residues. The V gene's germline CDR1 is SGHNT and CDR2 YYREEE (reference sequence). V shed 0 bases and J 7 bases; nucleotides not matched to a gene: 5. The CDR3 region is CASSLELAGAGGELFF. The CDR3 bases are TGTGCCAGCAGCTTGGAACTAGCGGGAGCCGGCGGGGAGCTGTTTTTT. The full variable domain, rest sourced from reference TRBV5-4 and TRBJ2-2, is ETGVTQSPTHLIKTRGQQVTLRCSSQSGHNTVSWYQQALGQGPQFIFQYYREEENGRGNFPPRFSGLQFPNYSSELNVNALELDDSALYLCASSLELAGAGGELFFGEGSRLTVL.

This chain uses TRBV27 with TRBJ2-3, with D possibly being TRBD2 (6 bases). V lost 2 bases, J lost 3 bases, and 12 bases lay in between. Germline loops: CDR1 MNHEY, CDR2 SMNVEV (reference sequence). This CDR3 region has 15 residues. The CDR3 DNA is TGTGCCAGCAGTTTAGGAGGGCACGCGACAGATACGCAGTATTTT. As protein: CASSLGGHATDTQYF.

The rearrangement joins TRBV19 to TRBJ2-1; 10 nucleotides match TRBD2. CDR3 length: 17 residues. V lost 4 bases to trimming and J lost 4 bases; unmatched junction nucleotides: 10. The V gene's germline CDR1 is LNHDA and CDR2 SQIVND (reference sequence). In DNA form, the CDR3 reads TGTGCCAGTAGTACCCTGCTTGGACTAGCGGAGTACAATGAGCAGTTCTTC. This translates into CASSTLLGLAEYNEQFF.

This clone was picked up one time. The chain is built from TRBV6-4 and TRBJ2-3; tentative D call: TRBD2 (5 bases). Trimming shortened V by 5 bases and J by 3 bases, and 12 bases separated the two germline ends. CDR3 length: 14 residues. Germline values: CDR1 MRHNA, CDR2 SNTAGT. DNA for the CDR3: TGTGCCAGCAGTAGGACTGAGAGGACAGATACGCAGTATTTT. Residues: CASSRTERTDTQYF.

The chain combines TRBV11-3 with TRBJ2-1, with D uncertain. Trimming removed 6 bases at V and 4 bases at J, with 16 bases between. The CDR3 runs to 15 residues. Germline V gives CDR1 SGHNT, CDR2 YENEEA. The DNA of the CDR3 is TGTGCCAGCAGTACCGGTTTAGTCGGATACAATGAGCAGTTCTTC. Translated, it gives CASSTGLVGYNEQFF.

The chain joins TRBV7-2 to TRBJ2-1, with D unclear. V gave up 2 bases and J gave up 8 bases, with 7 bases separating them. The germline V gene encodes CDR1 SGHTA and CDR2 FQGNSA. The CDR3 runs 12 residues. The CDR3: CASSLLLYEQFF. In DNA, the CDR3 is TGTGCCAGCAGCTTACTGTTGTATGAGCAGTTCTTC.

V and J are TRBV19 and TRBJ2-3; D may be TRBD1 (6 bases). Trimming cost V 7 bases and J 2 bases, with 13 bases left between them. This CDR3 is 14 amino acids long. CDR1 LNHDA and CDR2 SQIVND come from the germline V gene (reference sequence). The CDR3 DNA reads as TGTGCCAGTACCCCTGGACAGACCACAGATACGCAGTATTTT. Amino acids: CASTPGQTTDTQYF.

V and J are TRBV5-1 and TRBJ2-5; D unresolved. The CDR3 consists of 15 residues. V was cut by 0 bases and J by 2 bases, with 11 bases left in between. CDR1 and CDR2 from the germline V gene are SGHRS and YFSETQ. This CDR3 is CASSLERQRQETQYF. The CDR3 DNA reads as TGCGCCAGCAGCTTGGAACGGCAGCGTCAAGAGACCCAGTACTTC.

The rearrangement joins TRBV2 to TRBJ1-5, with D unresolved. Trimming pared 1 base from V and 7 bases from J, leaving 14 bases between. Germline V gene data show CDR1 as SNHLY and CDR2 as FYNNEI. CDR3 length equals 15 residues. CDR3 amino acids: CASSEGRTHIQPQHF. The CDR3 coding sequence is TGTGCCAGCAGTGAAGGTAGGACCCACATACAGCCCCAGCATTTT.